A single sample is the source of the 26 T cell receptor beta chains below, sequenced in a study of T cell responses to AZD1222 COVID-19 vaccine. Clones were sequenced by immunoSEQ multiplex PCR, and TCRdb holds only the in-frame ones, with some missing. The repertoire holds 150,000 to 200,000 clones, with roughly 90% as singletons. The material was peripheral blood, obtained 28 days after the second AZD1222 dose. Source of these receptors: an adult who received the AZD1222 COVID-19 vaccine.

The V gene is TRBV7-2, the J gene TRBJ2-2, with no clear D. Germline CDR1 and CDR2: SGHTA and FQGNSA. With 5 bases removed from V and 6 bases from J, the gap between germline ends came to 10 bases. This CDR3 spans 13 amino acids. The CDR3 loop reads CASSPFGAGELFF. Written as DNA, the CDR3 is TGTGCCAGCAGCCCCTTTGGGGCCGGGGAGCTGTTTTTT. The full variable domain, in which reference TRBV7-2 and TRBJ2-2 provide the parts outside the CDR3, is GAGVSQSPSNKVTEKGKDVELRCDPISGHTALYWYRQSLGQGLEFLIYFQGNSAPDKSGLPSDRFSAERTGGSVSTLTIQRTQQEDSAVYLCASSPFGAGELFFGEGSRLTVL.

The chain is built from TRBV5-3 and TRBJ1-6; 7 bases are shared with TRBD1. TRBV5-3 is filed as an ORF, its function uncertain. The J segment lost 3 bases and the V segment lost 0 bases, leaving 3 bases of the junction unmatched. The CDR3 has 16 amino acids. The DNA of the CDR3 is TGTGCCAGAAGCTTGGGACAGGGTAACTATAATTCACCCCTCCACTTT. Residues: CARSLGQGNYNSPLHF.

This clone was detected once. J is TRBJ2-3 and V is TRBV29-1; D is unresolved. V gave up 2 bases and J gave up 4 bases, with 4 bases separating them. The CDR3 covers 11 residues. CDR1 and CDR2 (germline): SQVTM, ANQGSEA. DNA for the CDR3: TGCAGCGTTGAATCCGCAGATACGCAGTATTTT. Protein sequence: CSVESADTQYF.

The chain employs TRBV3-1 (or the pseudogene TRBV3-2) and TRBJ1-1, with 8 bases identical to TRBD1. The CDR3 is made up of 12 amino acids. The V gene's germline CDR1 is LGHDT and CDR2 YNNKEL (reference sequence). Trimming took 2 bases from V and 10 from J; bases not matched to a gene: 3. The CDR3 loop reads CASSQTQGGAFF. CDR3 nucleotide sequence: TGTGCCAGCAGCCAAACACAGGGGGGAGCTTTCTTT.

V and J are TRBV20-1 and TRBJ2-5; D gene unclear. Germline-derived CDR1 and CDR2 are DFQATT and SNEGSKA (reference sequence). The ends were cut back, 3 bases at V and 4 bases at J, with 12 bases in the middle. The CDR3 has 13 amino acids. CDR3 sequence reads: CSASLVVGETQYF. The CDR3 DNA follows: TGCAGTGCTAGTCTAGTAGTCGGAGAGACCCAGTACTTC.

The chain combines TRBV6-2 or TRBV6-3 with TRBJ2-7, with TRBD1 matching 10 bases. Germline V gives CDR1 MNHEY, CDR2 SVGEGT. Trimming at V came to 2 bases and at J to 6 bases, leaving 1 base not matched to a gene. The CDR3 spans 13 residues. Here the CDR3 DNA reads TGTGCCAGCAGTTACAGGACAGGGGGCGAGCAGTACTTC. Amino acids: CASSYRTGGEQYF.

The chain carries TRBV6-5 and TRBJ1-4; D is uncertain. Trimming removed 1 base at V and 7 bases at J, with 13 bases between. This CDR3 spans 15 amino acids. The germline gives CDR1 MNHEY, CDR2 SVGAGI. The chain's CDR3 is CASSYYSRLGEKLFF. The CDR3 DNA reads TGTGCCAGCAGTTACTACAGCCGGTTAGGTGAAAAACTGTTTTTT.

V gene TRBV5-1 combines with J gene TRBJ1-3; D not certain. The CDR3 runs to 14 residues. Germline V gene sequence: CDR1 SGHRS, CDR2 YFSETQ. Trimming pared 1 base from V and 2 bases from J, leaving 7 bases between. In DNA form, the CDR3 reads TGCGCCAGCAGCTTGTCGGGGACTGGAAACACCATATATTTT. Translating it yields CASSLSGTGNTIYF.

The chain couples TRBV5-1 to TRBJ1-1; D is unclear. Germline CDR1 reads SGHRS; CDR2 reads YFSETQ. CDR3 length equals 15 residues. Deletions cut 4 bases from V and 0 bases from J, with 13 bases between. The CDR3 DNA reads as TGCGCCAGCAGCCCCAACCGTGGGGTGAACACTGAAGCTTTCTTT. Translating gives CASSPNRGVNTEAFF.

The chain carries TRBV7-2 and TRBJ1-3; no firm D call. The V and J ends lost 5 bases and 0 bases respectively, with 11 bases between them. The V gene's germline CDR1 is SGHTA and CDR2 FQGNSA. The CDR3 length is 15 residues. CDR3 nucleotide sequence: TGTGCCAGCAGCCCCGCTGTGGTCTCTGGAAACACCATATATTTT. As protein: CASSPAVVSGNTIYF.

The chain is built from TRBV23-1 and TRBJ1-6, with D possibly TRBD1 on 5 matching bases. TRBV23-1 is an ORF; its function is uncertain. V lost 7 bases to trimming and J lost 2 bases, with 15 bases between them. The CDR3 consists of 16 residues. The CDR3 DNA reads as TGCGCCAGCACCCCGGTCCAGGGCACCTATAATTCACCCCTCCACTTT. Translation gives CASTPVQGTYNSPLHF.

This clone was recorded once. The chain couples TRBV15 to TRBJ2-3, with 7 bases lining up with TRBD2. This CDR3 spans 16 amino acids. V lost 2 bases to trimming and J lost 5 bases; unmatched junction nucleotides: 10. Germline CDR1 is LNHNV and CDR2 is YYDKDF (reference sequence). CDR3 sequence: CATSRLIAGGGDTQYF. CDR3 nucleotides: TGTGCCACCAGCAGACTGATAGCTGGGGGGGGAGATACGCAGTATTTT.

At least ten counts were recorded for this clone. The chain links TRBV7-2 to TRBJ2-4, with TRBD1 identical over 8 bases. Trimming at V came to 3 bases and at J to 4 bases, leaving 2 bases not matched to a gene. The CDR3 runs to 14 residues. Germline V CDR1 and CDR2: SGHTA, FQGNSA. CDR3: CASSFTGGKNIQYF. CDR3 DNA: TGTGCCAGCAGCTTTACAGGGGGAAAAAACATTCAGTACTTC.

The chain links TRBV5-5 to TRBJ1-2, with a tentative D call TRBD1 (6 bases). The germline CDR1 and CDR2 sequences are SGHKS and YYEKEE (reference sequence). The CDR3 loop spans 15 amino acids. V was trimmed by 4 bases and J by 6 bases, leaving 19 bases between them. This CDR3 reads CASSARTGSVDGYTF. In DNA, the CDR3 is TGTGCCAGCAGCGCCCGAACAGGGTCGGTCGATGGCTACACCTTC.

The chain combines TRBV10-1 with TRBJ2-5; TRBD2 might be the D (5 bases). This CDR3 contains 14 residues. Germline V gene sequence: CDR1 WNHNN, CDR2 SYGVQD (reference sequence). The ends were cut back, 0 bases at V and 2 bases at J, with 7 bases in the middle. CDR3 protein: CASSESSGQETQYF. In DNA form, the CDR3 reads TGCGCCAGCAGTGAGTCGAGCGGACAAGAGACCCAGTACTTC.

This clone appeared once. The CDR3 nucleotides read TGTGCCAGCAGTACAGGGGGCACTTATAACTATGGCTACACCTTC. Translated: CASSTGGTYNYGYTF. This rearrangement joins TRBV27 to TRBJ1-2, with 9 positions matching TRBD1. From germline, CDR1 is MNHEY and CDR2 SMNVEV (reference sequence). This CDR3 is built from 15 residues. Trimming took 5 bases from V and 1 from J; bases not matched to a gene: 5.

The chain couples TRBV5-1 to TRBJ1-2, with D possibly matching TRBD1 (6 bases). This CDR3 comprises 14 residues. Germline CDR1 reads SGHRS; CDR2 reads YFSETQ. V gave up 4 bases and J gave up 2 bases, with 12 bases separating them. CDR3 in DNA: TGCGCCAGCAGCCCAGGACAGTTGAACTATGGCTACACCTTC. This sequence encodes CASSPGQLNYGYTF. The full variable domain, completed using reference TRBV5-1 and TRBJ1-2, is KAGVTQTPRYLIKTRGQQVTLSCSPISGHRSVSWYQQTPGQGLQFLFEYFSETQRNKGNFPGRFSGRQFSNSRSEMNVSTLELGDSALYLCASSPGQLNYGYTFGSGTRLTVV.

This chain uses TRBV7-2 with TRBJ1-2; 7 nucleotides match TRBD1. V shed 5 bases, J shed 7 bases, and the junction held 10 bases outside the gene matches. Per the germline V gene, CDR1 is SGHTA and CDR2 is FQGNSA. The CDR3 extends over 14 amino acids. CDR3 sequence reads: CASSPQGGRGGYTF. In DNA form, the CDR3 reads TGTGCCAGCAGCCCTCAGGGGGGGCGAGGTGGCTACACCTTC.

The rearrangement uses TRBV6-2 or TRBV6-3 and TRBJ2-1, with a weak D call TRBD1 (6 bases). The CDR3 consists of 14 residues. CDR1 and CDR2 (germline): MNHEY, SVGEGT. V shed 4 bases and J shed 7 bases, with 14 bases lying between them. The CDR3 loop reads CASSWARGVNEQFF. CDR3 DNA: TGTGCCAGCAGTTGGGCCAGGGGTGTAAATGAGCAGTTCTTC.

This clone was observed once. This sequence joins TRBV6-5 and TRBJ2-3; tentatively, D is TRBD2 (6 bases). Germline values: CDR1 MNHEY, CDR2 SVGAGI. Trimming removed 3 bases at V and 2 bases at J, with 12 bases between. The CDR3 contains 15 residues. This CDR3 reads CASSYSAGTTDTQYF. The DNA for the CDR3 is TGTGCCAGCAGTTATTCCGCGGGGACCACAGATACGCAGTATTTT.

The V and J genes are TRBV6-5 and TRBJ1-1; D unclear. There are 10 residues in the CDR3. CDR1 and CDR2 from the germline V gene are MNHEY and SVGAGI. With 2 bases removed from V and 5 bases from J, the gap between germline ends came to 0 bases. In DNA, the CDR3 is TGTGCCAGCAGTTACACTGAAGCTTTCTTT. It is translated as CASSYTEAFF.

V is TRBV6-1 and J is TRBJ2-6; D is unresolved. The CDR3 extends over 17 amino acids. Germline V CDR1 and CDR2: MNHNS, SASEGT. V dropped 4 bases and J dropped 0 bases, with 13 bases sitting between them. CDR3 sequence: CASSGRGSSSGANVLTF. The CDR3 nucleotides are TGTGCCAGCAGTGGGCGTGGCAGCAGCTCTGGGGCCAACGTCCTGACTTTC.

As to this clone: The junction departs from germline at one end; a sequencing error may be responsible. This chain's CDR3 is CASSAGLNTEAFF. The CDR3 DNA reads as TGTGCTAGCAGCGCGGGCTTGAACACTGAAGCTTTCTTT. This chain links TRBV7-7 with TRBJ1-1; no clear D. Germline V gene lookup returns CDR1 SSHAT and CDR2 FNYEAQ (reference sequence). There are 13 residues in the CDR3.

The CDR3 DNA reads as TGTGCCAGCAGCTTAAGCGGCTGGGGAGTCACTGAAGCTTTCTTT. It codes for CASSLSGWGVTEAFF. This rearrangement joins TRBV7-6 to TRBJ1-1; D ambiguous. This CDR3 has 15 residues. From germline, CDR1 is SGHVS and CDR2 FNYEAQ. The V end lost 2 bases, the J end lost 4 bases, and 14 bases lay between the germline ends.

The CDR3 loop is CASSPSANGNTEAFF. CDR3 coding DNA: TGTGCCAGCAGCCCCTCCGCGAACGGGAACACTGAAGCTTTCTTT. The chain uses TRBV7-9 and TRBJ1-1; D uncertain. The CDR3 is made up of 15 amino acids. Trimming took off 5 bases at V and 1 base at J, with 14 bases between the two ends. Per the germline V gene, CDR1 is SEHNR and CDR2 is FQNEAQ (reference sequence).

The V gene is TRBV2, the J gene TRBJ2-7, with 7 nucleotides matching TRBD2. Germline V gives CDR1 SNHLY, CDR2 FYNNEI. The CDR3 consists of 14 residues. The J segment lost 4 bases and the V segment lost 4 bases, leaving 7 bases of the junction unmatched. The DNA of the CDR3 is TGTGCCAGCAGTGTCCCCGGGGAGGGGTACGAGCAGTACTTC. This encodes CASSVPGEGYEQYF.